The T cell receptor beta chain under discussion was sequenced for a study of T cells after yellow fever vaccination. The V gene lost 3 bases and the J gene lost 1 base, with 12 bases spanning the gap. In germline, CDR1 is DFQATT, CDR2 SNEGSKA (reference sequence). This CDR3 is 14 amino acids long. Of note for this clonotype: Its antigen is unknown.

Each CDR3 protein is one row after TCRdb ran MiXCR on the 5' RACE reads. Here the sample spans hundreds of thousands of distinct CDR3 sequences, 8.5% to 9% being singletons. Study-wide points: Peaking on day 5 versus 15, the secondary response was faster but weaker.

This specimen was PBMCs, taken on the day of the first yellow fever vaccination. The origin of this receptor is a man aged 18 to 35 who received the YFV17D yellow fever vaccine. The J gene is TRBJ1-1, the V gene TRBV20-1; D is ambiguous. CDR3 amino acids: CSASPGSSNTEAFF. The DNA of the CDR3 is TGCAGTGCTAGCCCCGGGTCGTCGAACACTGAAGCTTTCTTT.